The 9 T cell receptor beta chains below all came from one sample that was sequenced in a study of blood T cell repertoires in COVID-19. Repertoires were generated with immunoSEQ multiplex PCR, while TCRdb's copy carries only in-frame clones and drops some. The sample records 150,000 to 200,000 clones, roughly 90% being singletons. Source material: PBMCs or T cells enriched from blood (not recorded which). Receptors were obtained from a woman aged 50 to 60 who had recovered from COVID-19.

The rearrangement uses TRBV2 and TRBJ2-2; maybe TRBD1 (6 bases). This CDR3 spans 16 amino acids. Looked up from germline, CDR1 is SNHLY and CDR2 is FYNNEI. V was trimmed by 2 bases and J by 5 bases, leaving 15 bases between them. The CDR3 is CASSESAGAWTGELFF. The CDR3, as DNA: TGTGCCAGCAGTGAAAGCGCAGGGGCGTGGACCGGGGAGCTGTTTTTT.

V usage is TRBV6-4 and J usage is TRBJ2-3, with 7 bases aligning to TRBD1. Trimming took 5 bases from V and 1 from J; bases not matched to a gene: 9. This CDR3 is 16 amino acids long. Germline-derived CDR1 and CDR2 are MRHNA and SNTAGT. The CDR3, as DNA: TGTGCCAGCAGTCCAGACAGGGAGTTAGGCACAGATACGCAGTATTTT. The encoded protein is CASSPDRELGTDTQYF.

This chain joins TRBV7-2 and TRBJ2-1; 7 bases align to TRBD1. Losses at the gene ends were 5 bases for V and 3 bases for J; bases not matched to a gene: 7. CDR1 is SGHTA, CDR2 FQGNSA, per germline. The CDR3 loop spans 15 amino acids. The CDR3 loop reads CASSTGTARYNEQFF. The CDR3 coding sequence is TGTGCCAGCAGCACAGGGACAGCCCGCTACAATGAGCAGTTCTTC.

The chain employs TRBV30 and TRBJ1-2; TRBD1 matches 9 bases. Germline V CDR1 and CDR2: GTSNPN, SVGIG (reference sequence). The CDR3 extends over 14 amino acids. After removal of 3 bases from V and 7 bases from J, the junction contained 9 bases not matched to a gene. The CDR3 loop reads CAWRGTGPRVGYTF. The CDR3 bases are TGTGCCTGGAGGGGGACAGGGCCCCGAGTTGGCTACACCTTC.

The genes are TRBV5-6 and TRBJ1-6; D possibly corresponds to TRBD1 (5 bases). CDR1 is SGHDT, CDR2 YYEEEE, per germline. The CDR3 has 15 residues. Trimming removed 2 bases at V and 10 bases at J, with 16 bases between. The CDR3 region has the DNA TGTGCCAGCAGCTTCGGGAGGGGAGGGGCCTCACCCCTCCACTTT. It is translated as CASSFGRGGASPLHF.

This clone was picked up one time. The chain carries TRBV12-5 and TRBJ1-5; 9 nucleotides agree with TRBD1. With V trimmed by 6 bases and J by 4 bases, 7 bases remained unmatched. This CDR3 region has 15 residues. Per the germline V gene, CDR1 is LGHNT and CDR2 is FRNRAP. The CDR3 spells CASGPGQGRNQPQHF. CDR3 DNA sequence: TGTGCTAGTGGCCCCGGACAGGGGCGAAATCAGCCCCAGCATTTT.

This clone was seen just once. The CDR3 region is CAWSREYHEQYF. CDR3 nucleotide sequence: TGTGCCTGGAGTAGGGAGTACCACGAGCAGTACTTC. The J gene is TRBJ2-7, the V gene TRBV30, with D tentatively TRBD2 (5 bases). V dropped 2 bases and J dropped 5 bases, with 10 bases sitting between them. There are 12 residues in the CDR3. From germline, CDR1 is GTSNPN and CDR2 SVGIG (reference sequence).

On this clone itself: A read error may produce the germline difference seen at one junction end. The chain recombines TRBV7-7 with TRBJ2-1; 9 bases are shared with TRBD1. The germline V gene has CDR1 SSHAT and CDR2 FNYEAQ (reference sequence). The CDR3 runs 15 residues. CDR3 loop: CASSPKTGGRDEQFF. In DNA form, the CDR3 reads TGTGCTAGCAGCCCCAAGACAGGGGGAAGGGATGAGCAGTTCTTC.

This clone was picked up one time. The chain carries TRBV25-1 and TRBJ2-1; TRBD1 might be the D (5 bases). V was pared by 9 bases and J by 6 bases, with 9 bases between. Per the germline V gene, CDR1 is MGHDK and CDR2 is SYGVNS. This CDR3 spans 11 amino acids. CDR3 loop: CASKQVNEQFF. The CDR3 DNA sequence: TGTGCCAGTAAACAGGTCAATGAGCAGTTCTTC. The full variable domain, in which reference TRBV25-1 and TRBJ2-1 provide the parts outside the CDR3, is EADIYQTPRYLVIGTGKKITLECSQTMGHDKMYWYQQDPGMELHLIHYSYGVNSTEKGDLSSESTVSRIRTEHFPLTLESARPSHTSQYLCASKQVNEQFFGPGTRLTVL.